This T cell receptor (beta chain) was profiled in a study of blood T cell repertoires in COVID-19. About the research overall: Acute-phase and convalescent COVID-19 samples originated in the United States, Italy and Spain.

Authors' methods: How many nucleated cells were present was estimated from reference gene primer amplification. Profiling relied on immunoSEQ multiplex PCR, and the TCRdb table lists in-frame clones only, not all of them. V and J calls and clone size come straight from that table; D and trimming were deduced from the DNA. Of under 80,000 clones in the sample, over 60% are singletons; the top ten hold approximately 15%. Germline loops: CDR1 KGHSH, CDR2 LQKENI. The CDR3 is 14 amino acids. Trimming removed 6 bases from V and 7 bases from J, with 16 bases in between. A Seattle source enrolled patients during active infection and followed them longitudinally.

The V call is TRBV18, the J call TRBJ1-5; D is perhaps TRBD1 (6 bases). The sample consisted of peripheral blood. This sequence originates from a man between 60 and 75 years old with COVID-19, enrolled during active disease. The CDR3 coding sequence is TGTGCCAGCTCGATTTACAGGGATGAACAGCCCCAGCATTTT. This codes for CASSIYRDEQPQHF.